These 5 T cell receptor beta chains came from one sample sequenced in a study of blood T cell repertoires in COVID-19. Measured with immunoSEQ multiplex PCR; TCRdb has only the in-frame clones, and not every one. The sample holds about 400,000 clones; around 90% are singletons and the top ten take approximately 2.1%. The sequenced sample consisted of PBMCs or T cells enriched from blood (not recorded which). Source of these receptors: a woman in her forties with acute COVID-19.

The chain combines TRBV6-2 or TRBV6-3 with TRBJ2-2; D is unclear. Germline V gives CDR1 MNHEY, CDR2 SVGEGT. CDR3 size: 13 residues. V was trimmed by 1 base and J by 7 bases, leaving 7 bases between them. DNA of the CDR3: TGTGCCAGCAGTTACTTAGAAATCGGGGAGCTGTTTTTT. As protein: CASSYLEIGELFF.

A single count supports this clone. The CDR3 protein is CASSDGLSSSYNSPLHF. CDR3 DNA: TGTGCCAGTAGTGATGGGCTCTCAAGCTCCTATAATTCACCCCTCCACTTT. V usage is TRBV19 and J usage is TRBJ1-6; D gene unclear. The CDR3 has 17 residues. Trimming shortened V by 5 bases and J by 0 bases, and 14 bases separated the two germline ends. Germline assignment: CDR1 LNHDA and CDR2 SQIVND (reference sequence).

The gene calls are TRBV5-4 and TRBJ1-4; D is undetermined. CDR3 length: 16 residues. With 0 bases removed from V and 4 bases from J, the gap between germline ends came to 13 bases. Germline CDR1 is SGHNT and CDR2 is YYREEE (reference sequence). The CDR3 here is CASSLGSSGFNEKLFF. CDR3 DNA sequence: TGTGCCAGCAGCTTGGGTTCTTCGGGGTTTAATGAAAAACTGTTTTTT.

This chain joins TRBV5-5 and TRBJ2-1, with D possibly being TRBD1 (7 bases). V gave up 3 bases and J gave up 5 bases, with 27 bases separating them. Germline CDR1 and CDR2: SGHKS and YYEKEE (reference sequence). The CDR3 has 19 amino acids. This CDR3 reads CASSSVQGGQLTPDNEQFF. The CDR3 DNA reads TGTGCCAGCAGCTCGGTGCAGGGGGGCCAACTAACGCCTGACAATGAGCAGTTCTTC.

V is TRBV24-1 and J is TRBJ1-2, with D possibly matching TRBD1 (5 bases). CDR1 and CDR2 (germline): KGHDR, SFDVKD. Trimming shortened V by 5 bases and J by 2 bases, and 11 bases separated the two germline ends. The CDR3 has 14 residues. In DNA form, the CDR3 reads TGTGCCACCAGTGGAAGGGGCGCAAACTATGGCTACACCTTC. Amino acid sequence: CATSGRGANYGYTF.